This is a list of T cell receptor beta chains from one sample in a study of T cell changes during pregnancy in multiple sclerosis. TCRdb keeps only in-frame clones here, not all; method: immunoSEQ multiplex PCR. The sample records more than 85,000 clones, 85% to 95% being singletons. This material consisted of peripheral blood, taken before pregnancy. The source of these receptors is a female donor with multiple sclerosis, enrolled in a pregnancy study. The CDR3 runs from the conserved cysteine through the conserved F or W. D genes are given only for firm matches. The listing skips clone size in some rows; elsewhere it reads once, few, many or a size class.

TRBV7-9,TRBD2,NA,TRBJ2-7,TGTGCCAGCAGCTCTACTAGCGACTACGAGCAGTACTTC,CASSSTSDYEQYF
TRBV6-1,NA,NA,TRBJ1-2,TGTGCCAGCAGGGGCCTACGGGGGGCGGATGAAGGCTACACCTTC,CASRGLRGADEGYTF
TRBV7-9,NA,NA,TRBJ1-1,TGTGCCAGCAGCTTAGGGCAGGGTAACACTGAAGCTTTCTTT,CASSLGQGNTEAFF
TRBV5-1,NA,NA,TRBJ2-7,TGCGCCAGCAGCTTGAGGCAGGGCAACTACGAGCAGTACTTC,CASSLRQGNYEQYF
TRBV7-3,NA,once,TRBJ1-2,TGTGCCAGCAGCTGGTCAGTCGGAGGTGGCTACACCTTC,CASSWSVGGGYTF
TRBV5-4,NA,NA,TRBJ1-2,TGTGCCAGCAGCCCTACCCCAGGGGATTTCGGCTACACCTTC,CASSPTPGDFGYTF
TRBV28,TRBD2,NA,TRBJ2-7,TGTGCCAGCAGCAGGGGAGTGGGAGCGGGAGCGTACGAGCAGTACTTC,CASSRGVGAGAYEQYF
TRBV11-2,NA,few,TRBJ1-1,TGTGCCAGCAGCTCAATCGGCAGGGCGCAGGCTTTCTTT,CASSSIGRAQAFF
TRBV10-3,NA,NA,TRBJ2-5,TGTGCCATCATCAAGACGGGGTTTACCCTACAAGAGACCCAGTACTTC,CAIIKTGFTLQETQYF
TRBV16,NA,NA,TRBJ2-4,TGTGCCAGCAGCCGAGGGGGGGACATTCAGTACTTC,CASSRGGDIQYF
TRBV9,TRBD2,NA,TRBJ2-7,TGTGCCAGCAGCGTAGAGCTAGCGGGGCCCTACGAGCAGTACTTC,CASSVELAGPYEQYF
TRBV15,TRBD1,once,TRBJ1-1,TGTGCCACCTCCTCTGACAGGGGGGCTGAAGCTTTCTTT,CATSSDRGAEAFF
TRBV18,TRBD1,NA,TRBJ1-2,TGTGCCAGCTCACCACCGGGACAGGGTTTTAACTATGGCTACACCTTC,CASSPPGQGFNYGYTF
TRBV6-1,NA,NA,TRBJ1-1,TGTGCCAGCAGTTTGGGGCTTCTGAACACTGAAGCTTTCTTT,CASSLGLLNTEAFF
TRBV29-1,NA,NA,TRBJ2-3,TGCAGCGTTGTGTGGGAGAGCACAGATACGCAGTATTTT,CSVVWESTDTQYF
TRBV11-3,NA,NA,TRBJ2-2,TGTGCCAGCAGCTTACTAGCGACTGCGAACACCGGGGAGCTGTTTTTT,CASSLLATANTGELFF
TRBV4-2,NA,once,TRBJ1-1,TGTGCCAGCAGCCAGAGCCACAGGGTCACTGAAGCTTTCTTT,CASSQSHRVTEAFF
TRBV13,TRBD1,NA,TRBJ2-7,TGTGCCAGCAGCTACTTGACAGGGACCTACGAGCAGTACTTC,CASSYLTGTYEQYF
TRBV5-4,NA,NA,TRBJ2-1,TGTGCCAGCAGCTTGGGGGCTCACGGGGGTTGGAATGAGCAGTTCTTC,CASSLGAHGGWNEQFF
TRBV5-1,NA,NA,TRBJ2-5,TGCGCCAGCAGCTTAGGGGTGGGAGAGACCCAGTACTTC,CASSLGVGETQYF
TRBV5-4,NA,NA,TRBJ2-7,TGTGCCAGCAGCCCGGGACTGGGCTCCTACGAGCAGTACTTC,CASSPGLGSYEQYF
TRBV5-5,NA,few,TRBJ1-5,TGTGCCAGCAGCTTGGTTCAGGGTAGTCAGCCCCAGCATTTT,CASSLVQGSQPQHF
TRBV19,TRBD1,NA,TRBJ1-2,TGTGCCAGTAGTATTACCTTTACAGGGGGCGCCTTATACTATGGCTACACCTTC,CASSITFTGGALYYGYTF
TRBV2,NA,few,TRBJ1-1,TGTGCCACTCGGGGCGGGAAAGCTTTCTTT,CATRGGKAFF
TRBV7-6,TRBD2,NA,TRBJ2-7,TGTGCCAGCAGCTTAGCCGACACTAGCGGGAGTTACGAGCAGTACTTC,CASSLADTSGSYEQYF
TRBV7-9,TRBD1,NA,TRBJ2-5,TGTGCCAGCAGCTCCTGGGGGGACAGGGACCCAGAGACCCAGTACTTC,CASSSWGDRDPETQYF
TRBV5-1,NA,few,TRBJ1-3,TGCGCCAGCAGCCCAGGACATCCCATCTCTGGAAACACCATATATTTT,CASSPGHPISGNTIYF
TRBV18,TRBD1,NA,TRBJ1-5,TGTGCCAGCTCACCACCTTGGACAGGGGGGAATCAGCCCCAGCATTTT,CASSPPWTGGNQPQHF
TRBV30,TRBD1,many,TRBJ1-1,TGTGCCTGGAGGGAGGGGGCCGGGACTGAAGCTTTCTTT,CAWREGAGTEAFF
TRBV30,TRBD1,NA,TRBJ1-2,TGTGCCTGGAGTGTACTGGTACAGGGGGCCAATGGCTACACCTTC,CAWSVLVQGANGYTF
TRBV5-1,TRBD2,NA,TRBJ2-1,TGCGCCAGCAGCTTGTTTAGGTCCTCCGAACCGCGACTAGCGGGAGGTCACAATGAGCAGTTCTTC,CASSLFRSSEPRLAGGHNEQFF
TRBV27,TRBD2,NA,TRBJ2-3,TGTGCCAGCAGTCCCGGACTAGCGGGAGGCCTTTGGGATACGCAGTATTTT,CASSPGLAGGLWDTQYF
TRBV6-4,NA,NA,TRBJ2-3,TGTGCCAGCAGTGACTCGCCCTTGAGTACGCAGTATTTT,CASSDSPLSTQYF
TRBV4-2,TRBD2,NA,TRBJ2-3,TGTGCCAGCAGCCAGATCCCAGCGGGAGGTCTTTTTTATACGCAGTATTTT,CASSQIPAGGLFYTQYF
TRBV4-1,TRBD1,NA,TRBJ2-7,TGCGCCAGCAGCCGTTCAGGGACAGGGGACGAGCAGTACTTC,CASSRSGTGDEQYF
TRBV7-7,TRBD1,once,TRBJ2-1,TGTGCCAGCAGCTTAGGGGTCACAGGGGGCGATGAGCAGTTCTTC,CASSLGVTGGDEQFF